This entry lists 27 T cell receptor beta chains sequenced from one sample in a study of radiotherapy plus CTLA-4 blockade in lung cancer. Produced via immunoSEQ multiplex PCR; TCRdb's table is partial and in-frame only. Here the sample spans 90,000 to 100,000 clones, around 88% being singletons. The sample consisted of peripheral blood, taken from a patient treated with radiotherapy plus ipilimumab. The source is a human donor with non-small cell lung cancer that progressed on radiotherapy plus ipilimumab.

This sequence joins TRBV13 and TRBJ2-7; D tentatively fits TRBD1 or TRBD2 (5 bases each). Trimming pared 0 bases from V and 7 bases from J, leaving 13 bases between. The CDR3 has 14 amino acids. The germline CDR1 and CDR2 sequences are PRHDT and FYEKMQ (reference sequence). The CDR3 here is CASSLGQEVREQYF. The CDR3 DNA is TGTGCCAGCAGCTTAGGACAGGAGGTGAGGGAGCAGTACTTC.

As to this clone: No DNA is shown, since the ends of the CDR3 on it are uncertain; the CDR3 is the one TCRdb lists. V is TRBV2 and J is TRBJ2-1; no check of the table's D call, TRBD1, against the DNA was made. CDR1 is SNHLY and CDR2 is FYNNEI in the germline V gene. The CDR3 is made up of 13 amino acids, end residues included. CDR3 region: CASKVGAGNEQLF.

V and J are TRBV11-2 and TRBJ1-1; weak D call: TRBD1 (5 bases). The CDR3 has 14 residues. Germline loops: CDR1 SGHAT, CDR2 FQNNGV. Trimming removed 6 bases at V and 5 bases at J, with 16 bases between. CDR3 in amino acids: CASRLGPGRTEAFF. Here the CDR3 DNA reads TGTGCCAGCAGACTCGGGCCAGGGAGGACTGAAGCTTTCTTT. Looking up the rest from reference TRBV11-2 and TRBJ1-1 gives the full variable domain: EAGVAQSPRYKIIEKRQSVAFWCNPISGHATLYWYQQILGQGPKLLIQFQNNGVVDDSQLPKDRFSAERLKGVDSTLKIQPAKLEDSAVYLCASRLGPGRTEAFFGQGTRLTVV.

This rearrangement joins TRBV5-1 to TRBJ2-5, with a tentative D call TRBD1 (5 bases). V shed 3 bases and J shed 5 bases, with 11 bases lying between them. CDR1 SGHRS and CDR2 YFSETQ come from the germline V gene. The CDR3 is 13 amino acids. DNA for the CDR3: TGCGCCAGCAGCTCCCAGGGCAGCGAGACCCAGTACTTC. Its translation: CASSSQGSETQYF.

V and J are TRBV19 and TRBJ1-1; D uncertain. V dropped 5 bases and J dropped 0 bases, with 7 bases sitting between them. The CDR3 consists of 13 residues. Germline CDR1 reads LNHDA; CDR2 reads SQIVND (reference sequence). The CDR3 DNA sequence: TGTGCCAGTAGTGACAACATGAACACTGAAGCTTTCTTT. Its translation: CASSDNMNTEAFF.

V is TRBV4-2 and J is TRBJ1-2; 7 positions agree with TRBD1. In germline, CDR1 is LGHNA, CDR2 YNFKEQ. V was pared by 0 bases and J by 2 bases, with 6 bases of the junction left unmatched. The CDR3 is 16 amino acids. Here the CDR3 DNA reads TGTGCCAGCAGCCAAGATCCCCAGGGGGAAAACTATGGCTACACCTTC. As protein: CASSQDPQGENYGYTF.

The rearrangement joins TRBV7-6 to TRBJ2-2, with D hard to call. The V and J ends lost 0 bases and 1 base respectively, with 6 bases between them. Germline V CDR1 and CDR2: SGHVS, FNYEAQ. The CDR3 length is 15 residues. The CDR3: CASSLAWGNTGELFF. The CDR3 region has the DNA TGTGCCAGCAGCTTAGCGTGGGGGAACACCGGGGAGCTGTTTTTT. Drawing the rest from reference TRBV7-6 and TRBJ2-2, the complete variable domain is GAGVSQSPRYKVTKRGQDVALRCDPISGHVSLYWYRQALGQGPEFLTYFNYEAQQDKSGLPNDRFSAERPEGSISTLTIQRTEQRDSAMYRCASSLAWGNTGELFFGEGSRLTVL.

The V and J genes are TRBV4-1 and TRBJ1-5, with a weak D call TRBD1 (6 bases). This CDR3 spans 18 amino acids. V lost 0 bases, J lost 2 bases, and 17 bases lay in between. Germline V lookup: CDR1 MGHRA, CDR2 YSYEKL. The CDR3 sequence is CASSQDNPQGTGNQPQHF. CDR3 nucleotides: TGCGCCAGCAGCCAAGATAACCCACAGGGAACGGGCAATCAGCCCCAGCATTTT.

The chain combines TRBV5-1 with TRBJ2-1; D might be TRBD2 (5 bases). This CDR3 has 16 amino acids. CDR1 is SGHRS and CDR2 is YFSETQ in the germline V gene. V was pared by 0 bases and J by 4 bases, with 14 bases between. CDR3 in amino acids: CASSLVSDLLYNEQFF. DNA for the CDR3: TGCGCCAGCAGCTTGGTATCGGACTTACTATACAATGAGCAGTTCTTC.

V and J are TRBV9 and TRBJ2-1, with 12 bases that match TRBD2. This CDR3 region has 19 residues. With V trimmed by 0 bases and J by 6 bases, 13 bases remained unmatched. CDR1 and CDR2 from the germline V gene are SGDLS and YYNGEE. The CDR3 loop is CASSVGRLAGVPWSNEQFF. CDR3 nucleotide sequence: TGTGCCAGCAGCGTAGGGCGACTAGCGGGGGTACCTTGGTCCAATGAGCAGTTCTTC.

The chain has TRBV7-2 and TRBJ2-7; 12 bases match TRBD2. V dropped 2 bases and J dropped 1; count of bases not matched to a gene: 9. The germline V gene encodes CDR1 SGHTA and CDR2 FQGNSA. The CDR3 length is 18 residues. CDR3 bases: TGTGCCAGCAGCTTAATAAGCGGACTAGCGGGACCTTCCTACGAGCAGTACTTC. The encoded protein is CASSLISGLAGPSYEQYF.

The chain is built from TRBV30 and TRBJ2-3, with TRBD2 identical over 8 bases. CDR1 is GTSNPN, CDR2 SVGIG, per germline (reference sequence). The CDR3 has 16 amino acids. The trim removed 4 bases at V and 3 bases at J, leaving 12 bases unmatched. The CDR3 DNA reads TGTGCCTGGATCTCAAGGATGAGCGGGAGTACAGATACGCAGTATTTT. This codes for CAWISRMSGSTDTQYF.

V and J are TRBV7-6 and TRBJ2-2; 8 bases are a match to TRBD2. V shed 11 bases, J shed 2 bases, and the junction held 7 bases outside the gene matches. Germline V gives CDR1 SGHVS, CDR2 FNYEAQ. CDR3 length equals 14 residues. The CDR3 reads CAGGSGSNTGELFF. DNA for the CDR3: TGTGCCGGGGGGAGCGGGAGTAACACCGGGGAGCTGTTTTTT.

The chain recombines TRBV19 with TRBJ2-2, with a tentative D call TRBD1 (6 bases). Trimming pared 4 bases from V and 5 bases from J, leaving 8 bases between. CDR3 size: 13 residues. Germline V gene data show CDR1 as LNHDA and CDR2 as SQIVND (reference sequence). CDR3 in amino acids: CASSRGQTGELFF. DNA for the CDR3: TGTGCCAGTAGTAGAGGACAGACCGGGGAGCTGTTTTTT.

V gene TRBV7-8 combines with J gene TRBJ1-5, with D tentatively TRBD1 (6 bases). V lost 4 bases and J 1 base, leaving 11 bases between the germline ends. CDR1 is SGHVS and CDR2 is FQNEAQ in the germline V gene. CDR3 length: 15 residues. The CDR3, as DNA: TGTGCCAGCAGCTGGGACATGATCAGCAATCAGCCCCAGCATTTT. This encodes CASSWDMISNQPQHF.

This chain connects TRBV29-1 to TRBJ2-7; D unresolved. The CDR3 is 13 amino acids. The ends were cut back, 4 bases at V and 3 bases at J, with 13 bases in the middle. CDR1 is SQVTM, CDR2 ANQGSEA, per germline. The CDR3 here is CSVVKGPYYEQYF. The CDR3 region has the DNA TGCAGCGTTGTAAAAGGACCCTACTACGAGCAGTACTTC.

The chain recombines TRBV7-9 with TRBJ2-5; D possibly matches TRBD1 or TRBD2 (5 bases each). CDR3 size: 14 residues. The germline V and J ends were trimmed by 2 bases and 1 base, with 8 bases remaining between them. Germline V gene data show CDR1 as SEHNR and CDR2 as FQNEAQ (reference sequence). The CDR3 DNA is TGTGCCAGCAGCTTACTGGGACCCCAAGAGACCCAGTACTTC. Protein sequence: CASSLLGPQETQYF. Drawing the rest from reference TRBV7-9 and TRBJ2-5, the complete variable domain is DTGVSQNPRHKITKRGQNVTFRCDPISEHNRLYWYRQTLGQGPEFLTYFQNEAQLEKSRLLSDRFSAERPKGSFSTLEIQRTEQGDSAMYLCASSLLGPQETQYFGPGTRLLVL.

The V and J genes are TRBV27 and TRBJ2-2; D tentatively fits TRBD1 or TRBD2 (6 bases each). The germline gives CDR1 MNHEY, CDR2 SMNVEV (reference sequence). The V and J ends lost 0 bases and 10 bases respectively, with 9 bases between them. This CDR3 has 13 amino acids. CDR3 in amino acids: CASSLSGGAELFF. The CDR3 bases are TGTGCCAGCAGTTTATCGGGGGGCGCGGAGCTGTTTTTT.

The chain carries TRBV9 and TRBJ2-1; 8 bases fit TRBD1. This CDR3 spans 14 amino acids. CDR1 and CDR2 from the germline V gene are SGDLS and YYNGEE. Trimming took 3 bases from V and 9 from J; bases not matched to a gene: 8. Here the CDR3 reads CASSGLTGEREQFF. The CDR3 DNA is TGTGCCAGCAGCGGTTTGACAGGGGAGCGTGAGCAGTTCTTC.

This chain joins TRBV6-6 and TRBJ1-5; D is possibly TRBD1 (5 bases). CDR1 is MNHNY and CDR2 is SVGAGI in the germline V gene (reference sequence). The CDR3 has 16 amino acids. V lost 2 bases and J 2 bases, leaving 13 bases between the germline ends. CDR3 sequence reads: CASSYGLRGGNQPQHF. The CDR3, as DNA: TGTGCCAGCAGTTACGGACTTCGGGGGGGCAATCAGCCCCAGCATTTT.

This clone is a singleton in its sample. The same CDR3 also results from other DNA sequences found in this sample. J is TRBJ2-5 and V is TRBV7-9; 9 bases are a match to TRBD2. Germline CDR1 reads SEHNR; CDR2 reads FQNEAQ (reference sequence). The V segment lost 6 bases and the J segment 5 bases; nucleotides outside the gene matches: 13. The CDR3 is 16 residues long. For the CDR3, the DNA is TGTGCCAGCAGTCCAGACATCGCGGGAGGGGGGGAGACCCAGTACTTC. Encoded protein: CASSPDIAGGGETQYF.

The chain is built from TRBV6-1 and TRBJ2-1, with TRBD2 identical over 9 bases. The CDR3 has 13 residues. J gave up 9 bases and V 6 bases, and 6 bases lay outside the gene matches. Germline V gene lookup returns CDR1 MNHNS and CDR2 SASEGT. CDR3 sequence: CASSRSGSGEQFF. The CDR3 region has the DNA TGTGCCAGCAGCCGTAGCGGGAGCGGTGAGCAGTTCTTC.

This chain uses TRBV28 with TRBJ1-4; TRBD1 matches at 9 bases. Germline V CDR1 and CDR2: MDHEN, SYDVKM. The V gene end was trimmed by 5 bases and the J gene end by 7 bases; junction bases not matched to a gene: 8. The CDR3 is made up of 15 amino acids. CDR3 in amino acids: CASSPTGTGSEKLFF. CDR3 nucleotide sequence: TGTGCCAGCAGTCCAACCGGGACAGGGTCTGAAAAACTGTTTTTT. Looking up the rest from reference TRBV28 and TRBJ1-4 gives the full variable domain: DVKVTQSSRYLVKRTGEKVFLECVQDMDHENMFWYRQDPGLGLRLIYFSYDVKMKEKGDIPEGYSVSREKKERFSLILESASTNQTSMYLCASSPTGTGSEKLFFGSGTQLSVL.

The CDR3 loop reads CASSVRTSGRGDTQYF. The DNA for the CDR3 is TGTGCCAGCAGCGTAAGGACTAGCGGGAGGGGAGATACGCAGTATTTT. The genes are TRBV9 and TRBJ2-3, with 15 bases aligning to TRBD2. The CDR3 runs 16 residues. CDR1 is SGDLS, CDR2 YYNGEE, per germline. Trimming removed 1 base from V and 5 bases from J; junction bases left unmatched: 2. The entire variable domain, with the rest obtained from reference TRBV9 and TRBJ2-3, is as follows: DSGVTQTPKHLITATGQRVTLRCSPRSGDLSVYWYQQSLDQGLQFLIQYYNGEERAKGNILERFSAQQFPDLHSELNLSSLELGDSALYFCASSVRTSGRGDTQYFGPGTRLTVL.

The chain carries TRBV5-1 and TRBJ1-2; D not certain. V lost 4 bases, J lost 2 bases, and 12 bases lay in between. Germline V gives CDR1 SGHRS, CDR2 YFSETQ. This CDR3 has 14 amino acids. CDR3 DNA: TGCGCCAGCAGCCCCTCGCAACCCAACTATGGCTACACCTTC. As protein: CASSPSQPNYGYTF.

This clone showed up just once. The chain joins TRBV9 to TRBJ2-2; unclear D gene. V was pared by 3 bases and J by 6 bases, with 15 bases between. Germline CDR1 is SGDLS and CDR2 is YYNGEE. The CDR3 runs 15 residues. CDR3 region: CASSDLSAAAGELFF. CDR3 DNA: TGTGCCAGCAGCGACCTTTCCGCGGCGGCCGGGGAGCTGTTTTTT.

The CDR3 nucleotides are TGTGCCAGCAGCCTCCTGGGAGACGAGCAGTACTTC. This codes for CASSLLGDEQYF. The chain uses TRBV7-2 and TRBJ2-5; D is possibly TRBD2 (5 bases). The better agreement between TRBJ2-7 and the DNA end casts doubt on the J call. The CDR3 contains 12 residues. Germline CDR1 and CDR2: SGHTA and FQGNSA.